The clone carrying this T cell receptor beta chain was picked up a small number of times. The CDR3 covers 15 residues. CDR1 SGHRS and CDR2 YFSETQ come from the germline V gene. V was clipped by 4 bases and J by 2 bases, with 14 bases between them. These data are taken from a study of blood T cells in healthy people across ages. Combining a sample-barcoded 5' primer with a J-beta primer mix, a second PCR ran for roughly 6 to 11 cycles. TCRdb reprocessed the 5' RACE reads with MiXCR, giving one entry per CDR3 protein. The sample has some 940,000 distinct CDR3 sequences, about 27% seen once. These data were also reused for a study on T cells of mothers and their children. As that study records: Three healthy Caucasian mothers, along with their six children, were the donors. A second PCR was performed with the M1S primer. This primer added sample barcodes and 2-4 random nucleotides.

The sequencing sample was made of blood. The rearrangement joins TRBV5-1 to TRBJ2-3; D possibly corresponds to TRBD1 (6 bases). This receptor was taken from a middle-aged woman in good health. The CDR3 bases are TGCGCCAGCAGCACCCAGGGGTTAGACACAGATACGCAGTATTTT. Translating it yields CASSTQGLDTDTQYF.